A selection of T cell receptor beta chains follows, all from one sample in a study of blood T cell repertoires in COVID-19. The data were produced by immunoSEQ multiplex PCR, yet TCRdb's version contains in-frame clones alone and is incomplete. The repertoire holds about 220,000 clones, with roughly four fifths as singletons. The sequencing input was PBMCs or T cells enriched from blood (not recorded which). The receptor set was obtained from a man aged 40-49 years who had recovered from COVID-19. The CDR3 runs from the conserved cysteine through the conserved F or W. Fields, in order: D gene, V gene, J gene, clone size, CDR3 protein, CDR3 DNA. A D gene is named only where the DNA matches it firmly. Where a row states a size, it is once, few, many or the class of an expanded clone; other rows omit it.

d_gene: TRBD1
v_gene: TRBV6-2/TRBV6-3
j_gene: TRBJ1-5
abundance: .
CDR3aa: CASSYSLRQGANNQPQHF
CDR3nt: TGTGCCAGCAGTTACTCTCTCAGGCAGGGGGCTAACAATCAGCCCCAGCATTTT

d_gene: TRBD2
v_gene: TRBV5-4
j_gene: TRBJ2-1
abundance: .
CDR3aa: CASSVRTSGRNDEQFF
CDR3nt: TGTGCCAGCAGCGTCCGGACTAGCGGGAGAAATGATGAGCAGTTCTTC

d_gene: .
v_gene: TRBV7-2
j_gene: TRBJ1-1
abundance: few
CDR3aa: CASSLRQFNTEAFF
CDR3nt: TGTGCCAGCAGCTTAAGACAGTTCAACACTGAAGCTTTCTTT

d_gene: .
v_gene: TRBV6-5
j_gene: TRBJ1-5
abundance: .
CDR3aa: CASSYAGTNQPQHF
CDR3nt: TGTGCCAGCAGTTACGCGGGGACCAATCAGCCCCAGCATTTT

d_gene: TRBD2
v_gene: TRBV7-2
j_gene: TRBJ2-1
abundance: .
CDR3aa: CASSFRGGPGSEQFF
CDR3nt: TGTGCCAGCAGCTTCCGGGGGGGCCCGGGCAGCGAGCAGTTCTTC

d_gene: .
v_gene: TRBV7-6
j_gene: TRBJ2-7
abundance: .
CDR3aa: CASSPFQGVAPHEQYF
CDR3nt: TGTGCCAGCAGCCCCTTTCAGGGCGTCGCTCCCCACGAGCAGTACTTC

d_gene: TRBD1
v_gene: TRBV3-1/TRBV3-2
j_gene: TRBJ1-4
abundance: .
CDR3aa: CASSAPGQGERKLFF
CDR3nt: TGTGCCAGCAGCGCACCGGGACAGGGGGAGCGGAAACTGTTTTTT

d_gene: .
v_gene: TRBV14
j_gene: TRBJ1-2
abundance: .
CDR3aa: CASSLWGTNGYTF
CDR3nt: TGTGCCAGCAGCCTGTGGGGCACAAATGGCTACACCTTC

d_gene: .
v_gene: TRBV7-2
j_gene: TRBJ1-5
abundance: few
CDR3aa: CASSIRVGQPQHF
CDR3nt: TGTGCCAGCAGCATCAGGGTCGGACAGCCCCAGCATTTT

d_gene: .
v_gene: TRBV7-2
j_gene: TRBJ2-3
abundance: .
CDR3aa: CASSLSSDTQYF
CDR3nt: TGTGCCAGCAGCTTGTCTTCAGATACGCAGTATTTT

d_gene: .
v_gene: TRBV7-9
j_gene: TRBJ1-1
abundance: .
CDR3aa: CASSLGGAWAEAFF
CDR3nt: TGTGCCAGCAGCTTAGGTGGGGCTTGGGCTGAAGCTTTCTTT

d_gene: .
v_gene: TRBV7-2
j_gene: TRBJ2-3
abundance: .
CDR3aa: CASSLSGSSNTQYF
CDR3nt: TGTGCCAGCAGCTTATCGGGGTCCTCGAATACGCAGTATTTT

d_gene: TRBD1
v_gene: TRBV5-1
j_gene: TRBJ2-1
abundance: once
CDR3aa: CASSHNKGDRVNNEQFF
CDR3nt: TGCGCCAGCAGCCACAACAAAGGGGACAGGGTAAACAATGAGCAGTTCTTC

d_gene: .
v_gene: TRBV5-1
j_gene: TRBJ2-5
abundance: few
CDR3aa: CASSPWLSSRETQYF
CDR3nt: TGCGCCAGCAGCCCGTGGTTGAGCTCTAGGGAGACCCAGTACTTC

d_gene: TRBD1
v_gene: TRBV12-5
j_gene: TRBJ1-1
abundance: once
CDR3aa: CASGLAGQGGTEAFF
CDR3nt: TGTGCTAGTGGTTTGGCGGGACAGGGAGGTACTGAAGCTTTCTTT

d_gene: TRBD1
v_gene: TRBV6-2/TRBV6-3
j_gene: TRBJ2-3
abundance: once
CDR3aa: CASRYSRTGRELTDTQYF
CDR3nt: TGTGCCAGCAGATACTCCCGGACAGGCCGAGAACTCACAGATACGCAGTATTTT

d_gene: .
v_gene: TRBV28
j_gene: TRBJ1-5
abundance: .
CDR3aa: CATFVSGGNQPQHF
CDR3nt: TGTGCCACCTTCGTTTCGGGGGGCAATCAGCCCCAGCATTTT